This TCR beta chain is drawn from a study of PD-L1 blockade in urothelial cancer. Findings and caveats of the study: Improved survival was predicted by pretreatment blood TCR clonality below the median.

As for time point: peripheral blood 6 weeks after treatment start. The CDR3 extends over 17 amino acids. CDR1 is SGHRS, CDR2 YFSETQ, per germline. Trimming took 0 bases from V and 5 from J; bases not matched to a gene: 12. Notes on this clone: The antigen remains unidentified.

Using immunoSEQ multiplex PCR, the repertoire was profiled, and TCRdb retains in-frame clones only, with some absent. The sample consists of tens of thousands of clones, approximately 90% of them appearing once. The chain is built from TRBV5-1 and TRBJ2-5; 8 positions match TRBD1. The TCR originated in a woman at least 80 years old with urothelial cancer. This specimen consisted of PBMCs, obtained around atezolizumab (anti-PD-L1) treatment. In DNA, the CDR3 is TGCGCCAGCAGCTTGGGGCCGGCAGGGGGCGACGAGGAGACCCAGTACTTC. Its protein is CASSLGPAGGDEETQYF.